This T cell receptor beta chain was recovered during a study of metastatic and nonmetastatic thyroid tumors. CDR3 length equals 17 residues. Germline CDR1 is SGDLS and CDR2 is YYNGEE. The V end lost 3 bases, the J end lost 9 bases, and 24 bases lay between the germline ends. TCRdb reprocessed the PCR reads using MiXCR. The data show roughly 41,000 clones, about a sixth seen once. There were no patients who had received any treatment before thyroid surgery. This receptor was taken from a female donor with papillary thyroid cancer or a benign thyroid nodule (not recorded which). Some clones in this sample may be carry-over from other donors' samples. Input material: blood. The V gene is TRBV9, the J gene TRBJ2-2; D is unresolved. CDR3 loop: CASSDVLRHGETWELFF. Written as DNA, the CDR3 is TGTGCCAGCAGCGATGTCCTGAGACATGGGGAAACCTGGGAGCTGTTTTTT. The complete variable domain, with remaining parts taken from reference TRBV9 and TRBJ2-2, reads DSGVTQTPKHLITATGQRVTLRCSPRSGDLSVYWYQQSLDQGLQFLIQYYNGEERAKGNILERFSAQQFPDLHSELNLSSLELGDSALYFCASSDVLRHGETWELFFGEGSRLTVL.